These 6 T cell receptor beta chains came from one sample sequenced in a study of cytomegalovirus exposure and HLA in healthy donors. The PCR made use of 60 Vbeta and 13 Jbeta primers. This table comes from immunoSEQ multiplex PCR, and its TCRdb copy is limited to in-frame clones, with some not included. The sample records 130,000 to 150,000 clones, 75% to 90% being singletons. Specimen: PBMCs. The receptor source for this set is a man aged 40-49 years in good health and CMV-seronegative.

V usage is TRBV6-5 and J usage is TRBJ1-3; no clear D. The germline V gene has CDR1 MNHEY and CDR2 SVGAGI. V was cut by 7 bases and J by 2 bases, with 15 bases left in between. The CDR3 loop spans 15 amino acids. The CDR3 here is CASTRLPGAGNTIYF. The CDR3 nucleotides read TGTGCCAGCACCCGCCTCCCCGGGGCTGGAAACACCATATATTTT.

The genes are TRBV6-5 and TRBJ1-1; the D gene is possibly TRBD1 (5 bases). Between the trimmed V and J ends, which lost 0 bases and 8 bases, there was a span of 19 bases. The CDR3 is 16 residues long. Germline V gene data show CDR1 as MNHEY and CDR2 as SVGAGI. This CDR3 is CASSYSIGSQGSEAFF. As DNA, the CDR3 is TGTGCCAGCAGTTACTCAATAGGTTCTCAGGGATCCGAAGCTTTCTTT.

This clone came up once. The V gene is TRBV7-2, the J gene TRBJ1-5; D gene uncertain. The V end lost 1 base, the J end lost 1 base, and 8 bases lay between the germline ends. Germline loops: CDR1 SGHTA, CDR2 FQGNSA. The CDR3 length is 15 residues. CDR3 bases: TGTGCCAGCAGCTTAGGTATATTGAGCAATCAGCCCCAGCATTTT. Amino acid sequence: CASSLGILSNQPQHF.

There are a few counts of this clone. The V and J genes are TRBV4-2 and TRBJ2-5; 10 bases map to TRBD1. The junction had 15 bases not matched to a gene; V was cut back by 5 bases and J by 9 bases. CDR3 length equals 16 residues. Germline CDR1 LGHNA, CDR2 YNFKEQ. This chain's CDR3 is CASSTRTGGIRGAQYF. The CDR3 DNA is TGTGCCAGCAGCACCCGGACAGGGGGAATCCGAGGGGCCCAGTACTTC.

J is TRBJ2-5 and V is TRBV7-2; 11 bases match TRBD2. The end of the DNA fits TRBJ2-7 better, so the J call may be wrong. The CDR3 is 16 amino acids. Germline V gene lookup returns CDR1 SGHTA and CDR2 FQGNSA. CDR3 coding DNA: TGTGCCAGCAGCTCCGGAGGACTAGCGGGCTCCTACGAGCAGTACTTC. Translation: CASSSGGLAGSYEQYF.

V usage is TRBV6-6 and J usage is TRBJ1-4; D is possibly TRBD1 (5 bases). CDR1 MNHNY and CDR2 SVGAGI come from the germline V gene (reference sequence). This CDR3 is built from 15 residues. V shed 0 bases and J shed 8 bases, with 13 bases lying between them. The CDR3 spells CASSYSSGLGEKLFF. CDR3 sequence (DNA): TGTGCCAGCAGTTACTCATCAGGGTTGGGGGAAAAACTGTTTTTT.